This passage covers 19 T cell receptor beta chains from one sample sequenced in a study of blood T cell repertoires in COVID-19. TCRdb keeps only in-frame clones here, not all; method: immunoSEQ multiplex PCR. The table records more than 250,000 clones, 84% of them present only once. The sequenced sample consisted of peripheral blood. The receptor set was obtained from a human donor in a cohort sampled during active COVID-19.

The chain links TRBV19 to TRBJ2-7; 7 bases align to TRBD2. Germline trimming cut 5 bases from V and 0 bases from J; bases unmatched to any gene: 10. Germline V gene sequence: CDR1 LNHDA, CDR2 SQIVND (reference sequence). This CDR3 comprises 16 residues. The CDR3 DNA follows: TGTGCCAGTAGTTCCATGGGAGGGACCAGCTCCTACGAGCAGTACTTC. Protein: CASSSMGGTSSYEQYF.

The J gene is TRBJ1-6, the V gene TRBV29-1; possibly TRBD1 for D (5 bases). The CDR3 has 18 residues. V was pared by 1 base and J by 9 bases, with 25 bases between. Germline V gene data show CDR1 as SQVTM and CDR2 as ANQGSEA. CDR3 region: CSVEGTKDDSLSFSPLHF. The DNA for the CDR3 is TGCAGCGTTGAAGGTACGAAGGACGACAGCTTGTCATTTTCACCCCTCCACTTT.

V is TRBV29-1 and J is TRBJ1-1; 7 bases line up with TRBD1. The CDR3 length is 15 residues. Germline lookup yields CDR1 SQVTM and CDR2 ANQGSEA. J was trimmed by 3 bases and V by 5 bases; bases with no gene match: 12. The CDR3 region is CSVRLPGQRYTEAFF. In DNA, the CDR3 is TGCAGCGTTCGGCTACCGGGACAGAGATACACTGAAGCTTTCTTT. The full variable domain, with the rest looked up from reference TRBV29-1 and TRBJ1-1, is SAVISQKPSRDICQRGTSLTIQCQVDSQVTMMFWYRQQPGQSLTLIATANQGSEATYESGFVIDKFPISRPNLTFSTLTVSNMSPEDSSIYLCSVRLPGQRYTEAFFGQGTRLTVV.

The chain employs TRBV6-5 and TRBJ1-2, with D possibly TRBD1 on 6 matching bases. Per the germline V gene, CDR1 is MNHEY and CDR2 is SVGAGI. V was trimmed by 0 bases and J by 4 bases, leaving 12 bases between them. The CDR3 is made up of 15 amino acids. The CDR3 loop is CASSYSYGQSYGYTF. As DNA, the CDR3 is TGTGCCAGCAGTTACTCTTACGGACAGTCCTATGGCTACACCTTC.

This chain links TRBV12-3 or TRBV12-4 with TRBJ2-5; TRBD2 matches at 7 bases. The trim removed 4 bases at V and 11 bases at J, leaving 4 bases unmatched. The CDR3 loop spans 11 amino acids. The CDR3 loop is CASSSGLDQYF. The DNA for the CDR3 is TGTGCCAGCAGTTCCGGACTAGATCAGTACTTC.

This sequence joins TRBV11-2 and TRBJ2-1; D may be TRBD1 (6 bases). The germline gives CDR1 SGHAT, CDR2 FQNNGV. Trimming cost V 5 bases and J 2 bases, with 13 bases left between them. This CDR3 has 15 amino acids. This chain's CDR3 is CASSPRGAAYNEQFF. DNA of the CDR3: TGTGCCAGCAGCCCCAGGGGCGCAGCCTACAATGAGCAGTTCTTC.

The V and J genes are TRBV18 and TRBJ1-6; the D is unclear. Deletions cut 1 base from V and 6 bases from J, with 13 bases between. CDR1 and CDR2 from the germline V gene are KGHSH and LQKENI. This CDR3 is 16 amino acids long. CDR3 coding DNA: TGTGCCAGCTCACCACTCACCGGGGTGGGTAATTCACCCCTCCACTTT. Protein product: CASSPLTGVGNSPLHF. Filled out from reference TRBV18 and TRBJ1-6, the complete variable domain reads NAGVMQNPRHLVRRRGQEARLRCSPMKGHSHVYWYRQLPEEGLKFMVYLQKENIIDESGMPKERFSAEFPKEGPSILRIQQVVRGDSAAYFCASSPLTGVGNSPLHFGNGTRLTVT.

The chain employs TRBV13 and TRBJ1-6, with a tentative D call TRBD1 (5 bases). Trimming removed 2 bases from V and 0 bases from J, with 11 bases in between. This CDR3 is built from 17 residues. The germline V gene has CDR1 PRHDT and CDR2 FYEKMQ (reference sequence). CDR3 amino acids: CASSLTLGHSYNSPLHF. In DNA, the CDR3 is TGTGCCAGCAGCTTAACGCTTGGACACTCCTATAATTCACCCCTCCACTTT.

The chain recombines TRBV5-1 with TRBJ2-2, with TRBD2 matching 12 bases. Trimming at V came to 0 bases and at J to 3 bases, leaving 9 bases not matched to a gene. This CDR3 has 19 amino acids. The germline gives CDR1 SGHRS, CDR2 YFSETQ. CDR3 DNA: TGCGCCAGCAGCTTGGGGTCACTAGCGGGGGGCCGCCACACCGGGGAGCTGTTTTTT. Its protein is CASSLGSLAGGRHTGELFF.

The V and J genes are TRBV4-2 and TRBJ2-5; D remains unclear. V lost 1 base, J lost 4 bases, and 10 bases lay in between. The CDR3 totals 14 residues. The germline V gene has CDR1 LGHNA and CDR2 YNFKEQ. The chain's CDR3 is CASSQARVGETQYF. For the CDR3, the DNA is TGTGCCAGCAGCCAAGCTAGAGTCGGAGAGACCCAGTACTTC.

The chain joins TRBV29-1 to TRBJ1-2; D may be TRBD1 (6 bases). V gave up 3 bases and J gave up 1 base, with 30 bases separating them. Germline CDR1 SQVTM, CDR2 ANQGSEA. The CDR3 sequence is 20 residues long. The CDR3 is CSVDGWIEVSPNRVNYGYTF. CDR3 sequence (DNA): TGCAGCGTTGATGGGTGGATTGAAGTCTCCCCAAACAGGGTTAACTATGGCTACACCTTC.

Here the CDR3 DNA reads TGTGCCAGCAGCTTATTCGCGGGGACCTTCGGGGAGACCCAGTACTTC. Translation gives CASSLFAGTFGETQYF. The chain is built from TRBV7-2 and TRBJ2-5; a possible D gene is TRBD2 (6 bases). The CDR3 runs 16 residues. Trimming removed 2 bases from V and 5 bases from J, with 18 bases in between. Germline-derived CDR1 and CDR2 are SGHTA and FQGNSA.

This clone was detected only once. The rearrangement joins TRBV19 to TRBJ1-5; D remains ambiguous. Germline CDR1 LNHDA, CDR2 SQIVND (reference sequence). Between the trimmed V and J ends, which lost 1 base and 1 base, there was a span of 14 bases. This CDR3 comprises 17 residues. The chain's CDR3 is CASSIAGKGLSNQPQHF. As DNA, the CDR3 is TGTGCCAGTAGTATAGCGGGGAAGGGCCTCAGCAATCAGCCCCAGCATTTT.

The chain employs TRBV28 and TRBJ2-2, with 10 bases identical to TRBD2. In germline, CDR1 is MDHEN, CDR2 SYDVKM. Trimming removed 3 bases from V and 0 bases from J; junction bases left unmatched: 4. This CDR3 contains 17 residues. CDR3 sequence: CASSLDSGGTNTGELFF. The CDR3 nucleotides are TGTGCCAGCAGTTTGGATAGCGGGGGGACGAACACCGGGGAGCTGTTTTTT.

The CDR3 nucleotides read TGCGCCAGCAGCTTGACAACAGGATTTATGAACACTGAAGCTTTCTTT. It is translated as CASSLTTGFMNTEAFF. The V and J genes are TRBV5-1 and TRBJ1-1; weak D call: TRBD1 (5 bases). Trimming took 1 base from V and 0 from J, leaving 13 bases between them. The germline gives CDR1 SGHRS, CDR2 YFSETQ. The CDR3 contains 16 residues.

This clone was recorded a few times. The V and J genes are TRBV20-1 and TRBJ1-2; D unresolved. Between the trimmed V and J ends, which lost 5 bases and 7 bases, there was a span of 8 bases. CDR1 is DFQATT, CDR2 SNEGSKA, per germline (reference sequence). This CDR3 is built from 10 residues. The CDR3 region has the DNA TGCAGTGCTTGGAGGACTGGCTACACCTTC. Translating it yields CSAWRTGYTF.

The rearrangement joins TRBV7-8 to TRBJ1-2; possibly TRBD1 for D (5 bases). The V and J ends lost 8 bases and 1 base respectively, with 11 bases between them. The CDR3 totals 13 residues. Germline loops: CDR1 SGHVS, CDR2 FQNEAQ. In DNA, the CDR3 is TGTGCCAGCCTCCCCGACAGTAACTATGGCTACACCTTC. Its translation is CASLPDSNYGYTF.

CDR3 protein: CASSRLTSGRRLGETQYF. CDR3 sequence (DNA): TGTGCCAGCAGCCGGCTGACTAGCGGGAGGAGGTTGGGGGAGACCCAGTACTTC. The chain links TRBV3-1 (or the pseudogene TRBV3-2) to TRBJ2-5; 13 bases align to TRBD2. Trimming removed 4 bases from V and 5 bases from J; junction bases left unmatched: 13. CDR1 is LGHDT, CDR2 YNNKEL, per germline (reference sequence). CDR3 length: 18 residues.

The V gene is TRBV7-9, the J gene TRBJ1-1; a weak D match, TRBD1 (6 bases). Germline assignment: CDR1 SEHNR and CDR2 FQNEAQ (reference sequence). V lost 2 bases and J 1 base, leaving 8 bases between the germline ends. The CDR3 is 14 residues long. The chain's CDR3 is CASSLRTENTEAFF. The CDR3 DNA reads TGTGCCAGCAGCTTAAGGACAGAGAACACTGAAGCTTTCTTT.